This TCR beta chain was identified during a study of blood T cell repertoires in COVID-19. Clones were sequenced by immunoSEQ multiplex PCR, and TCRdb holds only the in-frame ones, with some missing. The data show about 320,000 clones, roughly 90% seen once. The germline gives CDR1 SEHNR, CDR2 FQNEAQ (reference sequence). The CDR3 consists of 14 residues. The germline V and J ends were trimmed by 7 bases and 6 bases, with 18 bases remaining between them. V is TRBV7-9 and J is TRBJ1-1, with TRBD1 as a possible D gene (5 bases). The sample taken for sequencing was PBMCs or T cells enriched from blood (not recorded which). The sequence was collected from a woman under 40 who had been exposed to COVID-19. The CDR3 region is CASTYDSAISEAFF. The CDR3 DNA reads TGTGCCAGCACCTACGACAGTGCTATATCTGAAGCTTTCTTT.